The TCR beta chain described here comes from a study of cytomegalovirus exposure and HLA in healthy donors. Points from the study as a whole: Presence/absence analyses rested on an assumption that sequencing depth was roughly uniform across donors. A prior analysis recorded that most TCR beta V segments were productive about 87% or about 30% of the time. Later analysis showed TCR association rates varying by HLA locus, highest for DRB1 and lowest for HLA-C. Several top significant clusters appeared, in a later analysis, to be linked to common viral pathogens.

This clone occurred once. The target antigen is unknown. Researchers ran the PCR with 60 Vbeta and 13 Jbeta primers. TCRdb keeps only in-frame clones here, not all; method: immunoSEQ multiplex PCR. The sample includes 150,000 to 200,000 clones, roughly 85% of them seen just once. Germline lookup yields CDR1 LGHNA and CDR2 YSLEER. The CDR3 has 15 amino acids. Deletions cut 3 bases from V and 7 bases from J, with 15 bases between. The sequence derives from a woman aged 45-65 years in good health and CMV-seronegative. Sequencing was carried out using PBMCs. The rearrangement uses TRBV4-3 and TRBJ2-2; possibly TRBD1 for D (6 bases). The CDR3 loop reads CASSQSYRDHGELFF. The CDR3 nucleotides are TGCGCCAGCAGCCAGTCCTACAGGGATCACGGGGAGCTGTTTTTT.